Listed below are T cell receptor beta chains from one sample, sequenced in a study of beta chain features in type 1 diabetes. Clones were sequenced by immunoSEQ multiplex PCR, and TCRdb holds only the in-frame ones, with some missing. This repertoire shows approximately 140,000 clones, 9.5% to 10% found once; its top ten account for almost 0.65%. What was sequenced was central memory CD4+ T cells from blood. These receptor sequences come from a woman aged 40 to 49 in good health. The CDR3 runs from the conserved cysteine through the conserved F or W.

j_call,v_call,cdr3_aa
TRBJ2-7,TRBV2,CASFTGGYEQYF
TRBJ1-1,TRBV19,CASRGIGQARTEAFF
TRBJ2-7,TRBV14,CASSQRTSLSYEQYF
TRBJ2-5,TRBV4-1,CASSQSGLAGGQETQYF
TRBJ2-4,TRBV7-2,CASSFVKGWSNIQYF
TRBJ1-5,TRBV5-5,CASSPRGGVAGQPQHF
TRBJ2-7,TRBV18,CASSPGLAAYEQYF
TRBJ2-3,TRBV14,CASSQDPGADTQYF
TRBJ2-5,TRBV27,CASSNPGLYKETQYF
TRBJ2-3,TRBV9,CASSVAPGTSGGDTQYF
TRBJ2-2,TRBV6-5,CASSSPNTGELFF
TRBJ2-3,TRBV2,CASSERTGGRADTQYF
TRBJ1-2,TRBV6-6,CASSLGTGGVYGYTF
TRBJ2-1,TRBV15,CATSRDQGLGEQFF
TRBJ2-7,TRBV5-1,CASSLGSSIYEQYF
TRBJ2-7,TRBV5-6,CASSREYEQYF
TRBJ2-7,TRBV11-2,CASSLMQGAQEQYF
TRBJ1-1,TRBV11-2,CASRSGWNTEAFF
TRBJ1-1,TRBV7-2,CASSSRAWTENTEAFF
TRBJ1-1,TRBV7-2,CASSFPQLNTEAFF
TRBJ1-3,TRBV5-1,CASSAGENTIYF
TRBJ2-2,TRBV9,CASSVAPGGGGELFF
TRBJ2-2,TRBV11-3,CASSLAGQQNTGELFF
TRBJ2-1,TRBV2,CASSGGGNNEQFF
TRBJ1-1,TRBV11-2,CASSLDQNTEAFF
TRBJ2-1,TRBV19,CASSLGSQYNEQFF
TRBJ2-2,TRBV5-1,CASSLSGGANTGELFF
TRBJ2-7,TRBV11-2,CASSPIRRGYEQYF
TRBJ1-1,TRBV6-1,CASPDRGRLAEAFF
TRBJ1-6,TRBV2,CASSDRGRVSPLHF
TRBJ1-2,TRBV6-6,CATPRGKGVYGYTF
TRBJ2-5,TRBV9,CASSVQGSGETQYF
TRBJ2-1,TRBV5-4,CASSFSASYNEQFF
TRBJ2-1,TRBV9,CASSAERNEQFF
TRBJ1-5,TRBV5-1,CASSIGQGDNQPQHF
TRBJ1-1,TRBV10-3,CAIAGTRDREYTGGTEAFF
TRBJ2-3,TRBV9,CASSETSLSVDTQYF
TRBJ2-5,TRBV7-2,CASSRGREETQYF
TRBJ2-1,TRBV5-1,CASSLAGGTNNEQFF
TRBJ1-3,TRBV6-5,CASSRKTGFGNTIYF
TRBJ1-1,TRBV4-2,CASSPTGGVDTEAFF
TRBJ2-7,TRBV5-1,CASSGTPGLVSYEQYF
TRBJ2-5,TRBV2,CASSFRDSPGETQYF
TRBJ1-6,TRBV19,CASNPGHSDSPLHF
TRBJ1-1,TRBV10-3,CAISESELMNTEAFF
TRBJ2-1,TRBV19,CASSQGPLTYNEQFF
TRBJ2-1,TRBV20-1,CSATLNNEQFF
TRBJ1-1,TRBV5-1,CASSSGTAEAFF
TRBJ2-7,TRBV2,CASTRGYEQYF
TRBJ1-1,TRBV2,CASSRGQGLGTEAFF
TRBJ2-1,TRBV14,CASSRGTYRGEGDEQFF
TRBJ1-1,TRBV2,CASRETGSAEAFF
TRBJ1-6,TRBV6-5,CASKSTASYNSPLHF